Listed here are 29 T cell receptor beta chains from one sample, sequenced in a study of neurological immune-mediated disorders. TCRdb itself ran the 5' RACE reads through MiXCR, one entry per CDR3 protein. The data show some 49,000 distinct CDR3 sequences, 9% to 10% seen once. Time point of the sample: longitudinal time-point 1 (baseline). The material sequenced was PBMCs. The receptors shown here come from a woman in her forties in good health.

This clonotype was counted many times. The rearrangement uses TRBV27 and TRBJ1-6; D is perhaps TRBD1 (5 bases). This CDR3 region has 14 residues. V was pared by 5 bases and J by 12 bases, with 17 bases between. Germline V CDR1 and CDR2: MNHEY, SMNVEV (reference sequence). CDR3: CASSLGTGRKPLHF. Written as DNA, the CDR3 is TGTGCCAGCAGTCTAGGGACGGGGAGGAAACCCCTCCACTTT.

This clonotype showed up many times. The chain uses TRBV7-2 and TRBJ2-2, with D possibly TRBD2 on 6 matching bases. CDR3 length equals 15 residues. CDR1 SGHTA and CDR2 FQGNSA come from the germline V gene. The V and J ends lost 1 base and 5 bases respectively, with 11 bases between them. The DNA for the CDR3 is TGTGCCAGCAGCTTAGTAGCGGACTATACCGGGGAGCTGTTTTTT. It is translated as CASSLVADYTGELFF.

This clonotype was seen a few times. The J gene is TRBJ2-1, the V gene TRBV15; 14 positions match TRBD2. The CDR3 runs 18 residues. With V trimmed by 3 bases and J by 0 bases, 4 bases remained unmatched. CDR1 and CDR2 from the germline V gene are LNHNV and YYDKDF (reference sequence). Here the CDR3 DNA reads TGTGCCACCAGCAGGGGACTAGCGGGGGCCAGCTCCTACAATGAGCAGTTCTTC. This sequence encodes CATSRGLAGASSYNEQFF. Drawing the rest from reference TRBV15 and TRBJ2-1, the complete variable domain is DAMVIQNPRYQVTQFGKPVTLSCSQTLNHNVMYWYQQKSSQAPKLLFHYYDKDFNNEADTPDNFQSRRPNTSFCFLDIRSPGLGDTAMYLCATSRGLAGASSYNEQFFGPGTRLTVL.

This clonotype was picked up many times. The chain has TRBV7-8 and TRBJ1-6; TRBD1 matches at 8 bases. Losses at the gene ends were 4 bases for V and 8 bases for J; bases not matched to a gene: 7. This CDR3 spans 15 amino acids. Per germline, CDR1 SGHVS and CDR2 FQNEAQ. Here the CDR3 reads CASSYRTGPDSPLHF. For the CDR3, the DNA is TGTGCCAGCAGCTACCGGACAGGGCCCGATTCACCCCTCCACTTT. The entire variable domain, with the rest obtained from reference TRBV7-8 and TRBJ1-6, is as follows: GAGVSQSPRYKVAKRGQDVALRCDPISGHVSLFWYQQALGQGPEFLTYFQNEAQLDKSGLPSDRFFAERPEGSVSTLKIQRTQQEDSAVYLCASSYRTGPDSPLHFGNGTRLTVT.

In its sample, this clonotype was seen many times. The chain uses TRBV20-1 and TRBJ2-1; 11 positions match TRBD2. This CDR3 has 15 amino acids. J gave up 8 bases and V 2 bases, and 8 bases lay outside the gene matches. CDR1 is DFQATT and CDR2 is SNEGSKA in the germline V gene (reference sequence). The CDR3 coding sequence is TGCAGTGCTAGACGTAGCGGGAGGGGAACATATGAGCAGTTCTTC. The encoded protein is CSARRSGRGTYEQFF.

This chain joins TRBV27 and TRBJ1-2, with D unclear. Looked up from germline, CDR1 is MNHEY and CDR2 is SMNVEV (reference sequence). Deletions cut 3 bases from V and 4 bases from J, with 12 bases between. The CDR3 is 14 amino acids. The CDR3 loop is CASSLEGKGYGYTF. CDR3 DNA sequence: TGTGCCAGCAGTTTGGAAGGGAAGGGCTATGGCTACACCTTC.

This clonotype was seen repeatedly, ten times or more. The gene calls are TRBV20-1 and TRBJ2-3, with D possibly being TRBD1 (6 bases). Germline V gene data show CDR1 as DFQATT and CDR2 as SNEGSKA (reference sequence). The CDR3 is made up of 15 amino acids. Between the trimmed V and J ends, which lost 5 bases and 4 bases, there was a span of 19 bases. The CDR3 coding sequence is TGCAGTGCTCCTGTACCGGCCGCAGGGGCAGATACGCAGTATTTT. Translation: CSAPVPAAGADTQYF.

This clonotype was seen ten or more times. This sequence joins TRBV10-2 and TRBJ2-2, with no clear D. V was clipped by 0 bases and J by 6 bases, with 5 bases between them. The CDR3 contains 13 residues. Germline values: CDR1 WSHSY, CDR2 SAAADI. The CDR3 reads CASSESASGELFF. The CDR3 DNA follows: TGCGCCAGCAGTGAGTCGGCGTCCGGGGAGCTGTTTTTT.

By share, this clonotype counts as medium-sized (0.01 to 0.1%). The genes are TRBV20-1 and TRBJ2-1, with TRBD1 identical over 8 bases. The CDR3 runs 15 residues. Germline loops: CDR1 DFQATT, CDR2 SNEGSKA (reference sequence). The junction had 7 bases not matched to a gene; V was cut back by 0 bases and J by 6 bases. CDR3: CSARDLGRGRNEQFF. DNA of the CDR3: TGCAGTGCTAGAGATCTGGGCAGGGGGCGCAATGAGCAGTTCTTC.

This clonotype was counted ten times or more. The genes are TRBV6-2 or TRBV6-3 and TRBJ1-2; D gene ambiguous. Trimming cost V 6 bases and J 1 base, with 12 bases left between them. The germline V gene encodes CDR1 MNHEY and CDR2 SVGEGT. The CDR3 has 14 residues. The CDR3 is CASSYIIVNYGYTF. CDR3 in DNA: TGTGCCAGCAGCTATATTATAGTTAACTATGGCTACACCTTC.

This clonotype was counted ten times or more. The CDR3 coding sequence is TGTGCCAGCAGGGGACAGGGAGGTGGCGGGGAGCTGTTTTTT. This codes for CASRGQGGGGELFF. The gene calls are TRBV12-3 or TRBV12-4 and TRBJ2-2, with 9 bases matching TRBD1. The CDR3 is made up of 14 amino acids. Unmatched junction bases numbered 6, after V lost 6 bases and J lost 7 bases.

At least ten counts were recorded for this clonotype. The chain uses TRBV7-2 and TRBJ2-7; no reliable D call. Germline CDR1 and CDR2: SGHTA and FQGNSA. The CDR3 spans 15 residues. V lost 3 bases and J 4 bases, leaving 16 bases between the germline ends. The CDR3 DNA reads as TGTGCCAGCAGCTTTACGATGAATGGTGGGTACGAGCAGTACTTC. It is translated as CASSFTMNGGYEQYF.

Notes on this clonotype: Given a much more abundant clone one base away, this may be a read error. The chain uses TRBV5-1 and TRBJ2-3; tentative D call: TRBD2 (6 bases). The germline V gene encodes CDR1 SGHRS and CDR2 YFSETQ. This CDR3 is built from 14 residues. The CDR3 protein is CASSLGGATDTPYF. The CDR3, as DNA: TGCGCCAGCAGCTTAGGCGGGGCCACAGATACGCCGTATTTT.

V usage is TRBV7-2 and J usage is TRBJ1-4; a weak D match, TRBD1 (6 bases). CDR3 length: 14 amino acids. Per germline, CDR1 SGHTA and CDR2 FQGNSA. The V end lost 5 bases, the J end lost 2 bases, and 9 bases lay between the germline ends. The CDR3 loop reads CASSRQETNEKLFF. The CDR3 DNA reads as TGTGCCAGCAGCCGACAGGAGACTAATGAAAAACTGTTTTTT. The complete variable domain, with remaining parts taken from reference TRBV7-2 and TRBJ1-4, reads GAGVSQSPSNKVTEKGKDVELRCDPISGHTALYWYRQSLGQGLEFLIYFQGNSAPDKSGLPSDRFSAERTGGSVSTLTIQRTQQEDSAVYLCASSRQETNEKLFFGSGTQLSVL.

A word on this clonotype: The junction and the germline gene differ at one end; a read error may be behind it. The CDR3 nucleotides read TGTGCCAGCAGTTATGGACATACTCAGCCCCATCATTTT. Residues: CASSYGHTQPHHF. This chain connects TRBV7-3 to TRBJ1-5, with D possibly being TRBD1 (5 bases). This CDR3 spans 13 amino acids. The germline V gene encodes CDR1 SGHTA and CDR2 FQGTGA. Combining the CDR3 with reference TRBV7-3 and TRBJ1-5 gives the whole variable domain GAGVSQTPSNKVTEKGKYVELRCDPISGHTALYWYRQSLGQGPEFLIYFQGTGAADDSGLPNDRFFAVRPEGSVSTLKIQRTERGDSAVYLCASSYGHTQPHHFGDGTRLSIL.

Here the CDR3 DNA reads TGCGCCAGCAGCTTGGAGGGACATGGAGTCATGAACACTGAAGCTTTCTTT. Its translation is CASSLEGHGVMNTEAFF. The chain uses TRBV5-1 and TRBJ1-1; possible D gene TRBD1, 6 bases. Germline CDR1 reads SGHRS; CDR2 reads YFSETQ. With 0 bases removed from V and 0 bases from J, the gap between germline ends came to 15 bases. CDR3 length: 17 amino acids.

There are many counts of this clonotype. The genes are TRBV20-1 and TRBJ2-1; 7 bases agree with TRBD1. This CDR3 has 15 amino acids. Looked up from germline, CDR1 is DFQATT and CDR2 is SNEGSKA (reference sequence). The J segment lost 7 bases and the V segment lost 6 bases, leaving 15 bases of the junction unmatched. CDR3 sequence reads: CSALPGTVESNEQFF. The CDR3 coding sequence is TGCAGTGCCTTGCCGGGGACAGTCGAATCTAATGAGCAGTTCTTC.

This clonotype has ten or more counts. V gene TRBV10-3 combines with J gene TRBJ1-1; 9 bases align to TRBD1. The CDR3 is 15 amino acids. V gave up 3 bases and J gave up 5 bases; unmatched junction bases: 7. Germline V gene lookup returns CDR1 ENHRY and CDR2 SYGVKD. CDR3 loop: CAISDYDRGGTEAFF. Written as DNA, the CDR3 is TGTGCCATCAGTGATTACGACAGGGGGGGAACTGAAGCTTTCTTT.

This sequence joins TRBV20-1 and TRBJ1-2; D may be TRBD1 (6 bases). The ends were cut back, 0 bases at V and 4 bases at J, with 15 bases in the middle. This CDR3 region has 15 residues. CDR1 is DFQATT, CDR2 SNEGSKA, per germline (reference sequence). CDR3 bases: TGCAGTGCTAGAGACCCCCTGGGGGGCTGCTATGGCTACACCTTC. As protein: CSARDPLGGCYGYTF.

At least ten counts were recorded for this clonotype. This chain connects TRBV3-1 to TRBJ1-2; a possible D gene is TRBD1 (5 bases). V lost 6 bases to trimming and J lost 7 bases, with 21 bases between them. The germline V gene has CDR1 LGHDT and CDR2 YNNKEL (reference sequence). The CDR3 is 15 residues long. This CDR3 is CASRQGGEGPGGYTF. CDR3 DNA: TGTGCCAGCAGGCAGGGAGGGGAGGGCCCAGGTGGCTACACCTTC.

This clonotype was recorded at least ten times. V usage is TRBV29-1 and J usage is TRBJ1-1, with unresolved D. The CDR3 has 14 amino acids. Germline V lookup: CDR1 SQVTM, CDR2 ANQGSEA. The V end was cut by 4 bases, the J end by 0 bases, with 12 bases between. The CDR3 bases are TGCAGCGTTGTCCCCGGGTGGGTGAACACTGAAGCTTTCTTT. It is translated as CSVVPGWVNTEAFF.

This clonotype occurred many times. The chain couples TRBV5-1 to TRBJ1-1, with TRBD1 matching 9 bases. The germline V gene has CDR1 SGHRS and CDR2 YFSETQ. CDR3 length: 13 amino acids. With V trimmed by 8 bases and J by 2 bases, 4 bases remained unmatched. The CDR3 coding sequence is TGCGCCAGTGGGGACAGGGATAACACTGAAGCTTTCTTT. This encodes CASGDRDNTEAFF.

Ten or more counts support this clonotype. This chain joins TRBV12-3 or TRBV12-4 and TRBJ2-1; 8 nucleotides match TRBD2. V lost 6 bases and J lost 6; bases outside the gene matches: 13. The CDR3 contains 16 residues. The CDR3 sequence is CASSLSGAASINEQFF. The DNA of the CDR3 is TGTGCCAGCAGCCTTAGCGGGGCTGCTAGTATCAATGAGCAGTTCTTC.

This clonotype was seen ten or more times. The rearrangement uses TRBV7-2 and TRBJ2-2; 15 nucleotides match TRBD2. CDR1 SGHTA and CDR2 FQGNSA come from the germline V gene. The CDR3 totals 14 residues. J lost 7 bases, V lost 7 bases, and 1 base had no gene match. CDR3 sequence (DNA): TGTGCCAGCATGGGACTAGCGGGAGGCGGGGAGCTGTTTTTT. Protein product: CASMGLAGGGELFF.

This clonotype has ten or more counts. This rearrangement joins TRBV6-6 to TRBJ1-1; no reliable D call. V was trimmed by 7 bases and J by 1 base, leaving 4 bases between them. The CDR3 contains 11 residues. CDR1 and CDR2 from the germline V gene are MNHNY and SVGAGI (reference sequence). The CDR3, as DNA: TGTGCCAGCAATCAGAACACTGAAGCTTTCTTT. It encodes CASNQNTEAFF.

The chain combines TRBV7-3 with TRBJ2-2, with D possibly called TRBD1 or TRBD2 (6 bases each). The CDR3 runs to 18 residues. V lost 2 bases to trimming and J lost 4 bases, with 20 bases between them. CDR1 and CDR2 from the germline V gene are SGHTA and FQGTGA. The CDR3 DNA sequence: TGTGCCAGCAGCTTAGTAGGAGGGGGACTCTCATCCACCGGGGAGCTGTTTTTT. The encoded protein is CASSLVGGGLSSTGELFF. Drawing the rest from reference TRBV7-3 and TRBJ2-2, the complete variable domain is GAGVSQTPSNKVTEKGKYVELRCDPISGHTALYWYRQSLGQGPEFLIYFQGTGAADDSGLPNDRFFAVRPEGSVSTLKIQRTERGDSAVYLCASSLVGGGLSSTGELFFGEGSRLTVL.

This clonotype was counted many times. The chain uses TRBV29-1 and TRBJ1-1, with D hard to call. V lost 4 bases and J 3 bases, leaving 9 bases between the germline ends. Germline V CDR1 and CDR2: SQVTM, ANQGSEA. CDR3 size: 12 residues. CDR3 region: CSVGGPYTEAFF. For the CDR3, the DNA is TGCAGCGTTGGAGGCCCCTACACTGAAGCTTTCTTT.

The CDR3: CASSPTGGESEAFF. CDR3 sequence (DNA): TGTGCCAGCAGTCCAACAGGGGGCGAGAGTGAAGCTTTCTTT. The chain is built from TRBV27 and TRBJ1-1, with 9 nucleotides matching TRBD1. The V segment lost 5 bases and the J segment 7 bases; nucleotides outside the gene matches: 8. Germline CDR1 and CDR2: MNHEY and SMNVEV (reference sequence). The CDR3 extends over 14 amino acids.

This clonotype was detected ten times or more. V usage is TRBV5-1 and J usage is TRBJ1-1; D remains ambiguous. Germline CDR1 reads SGHRS; CDR2 reads YFSETQ. This CDR3 is built from 13 residues. Trimming stripped 1 base from V and 1 base from J, with 5 bases between. Written as DNA, the CDR3 is TGCGCCAGCAGCTTGCGGAGGAACACTGAAGCTTTCTTT. This translates into CASSLRRNTEAFF.